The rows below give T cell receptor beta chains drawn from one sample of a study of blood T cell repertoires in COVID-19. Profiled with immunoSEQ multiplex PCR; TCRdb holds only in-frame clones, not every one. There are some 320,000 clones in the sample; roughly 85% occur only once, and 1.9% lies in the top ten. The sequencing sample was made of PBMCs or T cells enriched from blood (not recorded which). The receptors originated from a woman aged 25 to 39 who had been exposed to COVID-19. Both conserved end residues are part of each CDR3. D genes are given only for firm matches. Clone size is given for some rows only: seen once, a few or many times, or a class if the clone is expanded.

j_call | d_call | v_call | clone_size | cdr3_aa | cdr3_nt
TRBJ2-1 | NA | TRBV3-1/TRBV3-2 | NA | CASSLGTPRNEQFF | TGTGCCAGCAGCCTAGGGACACCGAGGAATGAGCAGTTCTTC
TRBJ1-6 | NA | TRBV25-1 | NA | CASSESRRSNSPLHF | TGTGCCAGCAGTGAATCTCGGAGGTCTAATTCACCCCTCCACTTT
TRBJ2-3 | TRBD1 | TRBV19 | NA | CASRDRGSDTQYF | TGTGCCAGTAGGGACAGGGGGTCAGATACGCAGTATTTT
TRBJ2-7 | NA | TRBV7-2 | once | CASSLGPINEQYF | TGTGCCAGCAGCTTAGGGCCAATCAACGAGCAGTACTTC
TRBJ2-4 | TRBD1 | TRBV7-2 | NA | CASSFSGGADIQYF | TGTGCCAGCAGCTTCTCAGGGGGCGCCGACATTCAGTACTTC
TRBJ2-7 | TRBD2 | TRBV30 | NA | CAWSGSGRATYF | TGTGCCTGGAGTGGTAGCGGGAGGGCCACGTACTTC
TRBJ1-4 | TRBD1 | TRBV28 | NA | CASSPPGGENEKLFF | TGTGCCAGCAGTCCACCAGGGGGAGAAAATGAAAAACTGTTTTTT
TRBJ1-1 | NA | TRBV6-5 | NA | CASSQGIRAFF | TGTGCCAGCAGCCAGGGTATTAGGGCTTTCTTT
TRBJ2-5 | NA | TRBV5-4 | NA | CASSAPGGLQETQYF | TGTGCCAGCAGCGCGCCGGGGGGCCTCCAAGAGACCCAGTACTTC
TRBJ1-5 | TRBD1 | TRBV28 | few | CASRTQGAYNQPQHF | TGTGCCAGCAGGACACAGGGGGCTTACAATCAGCCCCAGCATTTT
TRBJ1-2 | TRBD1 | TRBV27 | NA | CASSPDRGAPPTNYGYTF | TGTGCCAGCAGCCCGGACAGGGGAGCTCCCCCTACTAACTATGGCTACACCTTC
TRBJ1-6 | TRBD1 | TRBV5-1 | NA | CASSVNRGDNSPLHF | TGCGCCAGCAGCGTAAACAGGGGGGATAATTCACCCCTCCACTTT
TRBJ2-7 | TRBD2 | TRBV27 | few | CARKGTSGIYEQYF | TGTGCCAGGAAAGGGACTAGCGGGATTTACGAGCAGTACTTC
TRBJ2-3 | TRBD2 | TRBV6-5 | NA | CASSYSWGRADTQYF | TGTGCCAGCAGTTACTCATGGGGGAGGGCAGATACGCAGTATTTT
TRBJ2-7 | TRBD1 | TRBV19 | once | CASSPGQGHEQYF | TGTGCCAGTAGCCCGGGACAGGGCCACGAGCAGTACTTC
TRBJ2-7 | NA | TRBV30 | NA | CAWSAPNRASGEQYF | TGTGCCTGGAGCGCCCCAAACAGGGCTTCTGGCGAGCAGTACTTC
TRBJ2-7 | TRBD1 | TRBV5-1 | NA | CASSRELDRGEQYF | TGCGCCAGCAGCCGCGAACTCGACAGGGGCGAGCAGTACTTC
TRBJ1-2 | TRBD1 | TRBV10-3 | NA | CAISAGTGLSYTF | TGTGCCATCAGTGCCGGGACAGGCCTCAGCTACACCTTC
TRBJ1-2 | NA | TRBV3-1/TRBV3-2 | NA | CASSQEGRGAYGYTF | TGTGCCAGCAGCCAAGAAGGCCGGGGGGCGTATGGCTACACCTTC
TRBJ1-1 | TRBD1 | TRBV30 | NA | CAWSILTGRPEAFF | TGTGCCTGGAGTATTTTGACAGGGAGGCCTGAAGCTTTCTTT
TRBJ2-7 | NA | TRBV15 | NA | CATSREEGYEQYF | TGTGCCACCAGCAGGGAAGAGGGATACGAGCAGTACTTC
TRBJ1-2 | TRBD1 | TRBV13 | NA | CASSPKPGQGGSYGYTF | TGTGCCAGCAGCCCGAAACCGGGACAGGGTGGGAGCTATGGCTACACCTTC
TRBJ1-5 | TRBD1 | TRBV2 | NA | CASRSDRGRSQPQHF | TGTGCCAGCAGGTCGGACAGGGGGCGCAGTCAGCCCCAGCATTTT
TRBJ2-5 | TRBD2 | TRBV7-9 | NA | CAITAGGSRKTQYF | TGTGCCATCACGGCGGGGGGAAGTAGAAAGACCCAGTACTTC